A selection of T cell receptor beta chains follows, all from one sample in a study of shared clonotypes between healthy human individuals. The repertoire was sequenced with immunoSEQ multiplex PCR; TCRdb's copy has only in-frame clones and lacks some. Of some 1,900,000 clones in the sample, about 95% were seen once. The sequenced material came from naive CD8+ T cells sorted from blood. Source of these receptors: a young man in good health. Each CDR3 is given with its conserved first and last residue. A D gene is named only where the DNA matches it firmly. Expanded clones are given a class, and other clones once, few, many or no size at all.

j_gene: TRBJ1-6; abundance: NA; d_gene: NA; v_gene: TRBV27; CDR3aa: CASSLTGSPLHF; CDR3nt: TGTGCCAGCAGTTTGACGGGGTCACCCCTCCACTTT
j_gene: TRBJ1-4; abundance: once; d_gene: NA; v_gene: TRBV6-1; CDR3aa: CASSRSGYENEKLFF; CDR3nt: TGTGCCAGCAGCCGCTCGGGGTACGAAAATGAAAAACTGTTTTTT
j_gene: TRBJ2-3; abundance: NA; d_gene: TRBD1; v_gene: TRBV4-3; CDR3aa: CASSPTGGTDTQYF; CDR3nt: TGCGCCAGCAGCCCGACAGGGGGAACAGATACGCAGTATTTT
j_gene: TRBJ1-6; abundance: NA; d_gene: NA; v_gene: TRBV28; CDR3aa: CASSSLPPGYEGDSPLHF; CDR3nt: TGTGCCAGCAGTTCCCTACCGCCGGGTTATGAGGGGGATTCACCCCTCCACTTT
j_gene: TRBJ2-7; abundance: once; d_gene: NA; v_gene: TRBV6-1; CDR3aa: CASSEVVVVDEQYF; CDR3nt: TGTGCCAGCAGTGAAGTGGTGGTTGTGGACGAGCAGTACTTC
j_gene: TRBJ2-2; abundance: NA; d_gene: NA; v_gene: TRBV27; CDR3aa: CASSFIAQELFF; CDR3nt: TGTGCCAGCAGTTTTATAGCGCAGGAGCTGTTTTTT
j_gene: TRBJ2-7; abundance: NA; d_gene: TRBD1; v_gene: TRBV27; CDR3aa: CASSLGPGQGVGEQYF; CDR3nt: TGTGCCAGCAGTTTAGGGCCCGGACAGGGGGTGGGGGAGCAGTACTTC
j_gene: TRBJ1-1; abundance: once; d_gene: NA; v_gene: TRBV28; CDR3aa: CASSAALGEAFF; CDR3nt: TGTGCCAGCAGTGCTGCGTTAGGTGAAGCTTTCTTT
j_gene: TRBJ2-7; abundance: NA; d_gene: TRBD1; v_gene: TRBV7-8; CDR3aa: CASSVEPGQGYEQYF; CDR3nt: TGTGCCAGCAGCGTCGAACCGGGACAGGGGTACGAGCAGTACTTC
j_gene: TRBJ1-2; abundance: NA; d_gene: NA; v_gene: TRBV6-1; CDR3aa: CASSEYPVYGYTF; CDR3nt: TGTGCCAGCAGTGAATATCCCGTCTATGGCTACACCTTC
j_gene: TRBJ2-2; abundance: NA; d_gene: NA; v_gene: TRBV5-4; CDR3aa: CASRSGTGELFF; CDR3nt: TGTGCCAGCAGATCCGGCACCGGGGAGCTGTTTTTT
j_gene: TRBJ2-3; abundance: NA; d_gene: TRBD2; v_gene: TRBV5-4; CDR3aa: CASSLVILAGGKDTQYF; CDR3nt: TGTGCCAGCAGCTTGGTGATCCTAGCGGGAGGGAAAGATACGCAGTATTTT
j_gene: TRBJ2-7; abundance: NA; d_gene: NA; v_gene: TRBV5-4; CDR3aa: CASSFHSDPYEQYF; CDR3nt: TGTGCCAGCAGCTTTCACTCAGATCCCTACGAGCAGTACTTC
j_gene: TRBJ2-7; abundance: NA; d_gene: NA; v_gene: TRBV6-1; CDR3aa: CASSEFSSYEQYF; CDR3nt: TGTGCCAGCAGTGAATTCAGCTCCTACGAGCAGTACTTC
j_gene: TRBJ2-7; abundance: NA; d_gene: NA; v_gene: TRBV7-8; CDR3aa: CASSLEMGSYEQYF; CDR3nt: TGTGCCAGCAGCTTAGAGATGGGCTCCTACGAGCAGTACTTC
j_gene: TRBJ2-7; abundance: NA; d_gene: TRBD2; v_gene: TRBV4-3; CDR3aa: CASGPGLAGGPYEQYF; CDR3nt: TGCGCCAGCGGCCCGGGACTAGCGGGAGGGCCCTACGAGCAGTACTTC
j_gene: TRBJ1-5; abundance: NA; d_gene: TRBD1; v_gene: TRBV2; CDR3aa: CASSEAKDRGFPYSNQPQHF; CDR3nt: TGTGCCAGCAGTGAAGCCAAGGACAGGGGCTTTCCCTATAGCAATCAGCCCCAGCATTTT
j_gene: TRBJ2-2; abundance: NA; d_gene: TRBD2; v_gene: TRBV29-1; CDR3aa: CSVGSLAGATGELFF; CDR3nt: TGCAGCGTTGGATCTCTCGCGGGAGCCACCGGGGAGCTGTTTTTT
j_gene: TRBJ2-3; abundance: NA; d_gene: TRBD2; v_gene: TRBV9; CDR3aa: CASSAGTSGLTDTQYF; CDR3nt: TGTGCCAGCAGCGCCGGGACTAGCGGACTGACAGATACGCAGTATTTT
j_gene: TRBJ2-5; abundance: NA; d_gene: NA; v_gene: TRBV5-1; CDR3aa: CASSEQGGYQETQYF; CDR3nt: TGCGCCAGCAGTGAACAGGGGGGGTACCAAGAGACCCAGTACTTC
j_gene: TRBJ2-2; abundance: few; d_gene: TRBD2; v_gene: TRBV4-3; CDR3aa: CASSQGLNTGELFF; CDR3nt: TGCGCCAGCAGCCAGGGACTAAACACCGGGGAGCTGTTTTTT
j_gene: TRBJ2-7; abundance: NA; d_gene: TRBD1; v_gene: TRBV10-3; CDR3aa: CAISGGTGLVLYF; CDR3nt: TGTGCCATCAGTGGGGGGACAGGCCTCGTGTTGTACTTC
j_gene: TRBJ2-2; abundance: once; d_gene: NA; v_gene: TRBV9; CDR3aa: CASSVETGGTGELFF; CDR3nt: TGTGCCAGCAGCGTAGAAACAGGCGGTACCGGGGAGCTGTTTTTT